This is a list of T cell receptor beta chains from one sample in a study of cytomegalovirus exposure and HLA in healthy donors. Clones were read by immunoSEQ multiplex PCR, and TCRdb kept only the in-frame ones, dropping some. This table holds 150,000 to 200,000 clones, over 60% found once. Input material: PBMCs. The source of these receptors is a girl aged 10 to 17 in good health and CMV-seronegative. The CDR3 runs from the conserved cysteine through the conserved F or W. The order of the fields is V gene, D gene, J gene, clone size, CDR3 protein, CDR3 DNA. The D gene is left open where the match is weak. Where a row states a size, it is once, few, many or the class of an expanded clone; other rows omit it.

v_gene: TRBV11-2; d_gene: -; j_gene: TRBJ1-6; abundance: -; CDR3aa: CASSLVVRNSPLHF; CDR3nt: TGTGCCAGCAGCTTAGTGGTCAGGAATTCACCCCTCCACTTT
v_gene: TRBV9; d_gene: -; j_gene: TRBJ2-1; abundance: -; CDR3aa: CASSAQGSSSYNEQFF; CDR3nt: TGTGCCAGCAGCGCCCAGGGCTCCAGCTCCTACAATGAGCAGTTCTTC
v_gene: TRBV5-1; d_gene: -; j_gene: TRBJ2-7; abundance: few; CDR3aa: CASRGSYEQYF; CDR3nt: TGCGCCAGCCGGGGGTCCTACGAGCAGTACTTC
v_gene: TRBV4-1; d_gene: -; j_gene: TRBJ1-5; abundance: -; CDR3aa: CASSQGDGGRWVNQPQHF; CDR3nt: TGCGCCAGCAGCCAAGGCGACGGGGGGAGGTGGGTCAATCAGCCCCAGCATTTT
v_gene: TRBV30; d_gene: TRBD1; j_gene: TRBJ1-5; abundance: -; CDR3aa: CAWDRGPNQPQHF; CDR3nt: TGTGCCTGGGACAGGGGGCCCAATCAGCCCCAGCATTTT
v_gene: TRBV11-2; d_gene: -; j_gene: TRBJ1-1; abundance: -; CDR3aa: CASSSLTEAFF; CDR3nt: TGTGCCAGCAGCTCCCTCACTGAAGCTTTCTTT
v_gene: TRBV2; d_gene: -; j_gene: TRBJ2-5; abundance: -; CDR3aa: CASSDGPTQYF; CDR3nt: TGTGCCAGCAGTGACGGTCCGACCCAGTACTTC
v_gene: TRBV9; d_gene: -; j_gene: TRBJ2-6; abundance: few; CDR3aa: CASSVDLLSGANVLTF; CDR3nt: TGTGCCAGCAGCGTAGATTTACTTTCTGGGGCCAACGTCCTGACTTTC
v_gene: TRBV10-1; d_gene: TRBD1; j_gene: TRBJ2-7; abundance: -; CDR3aa: CASSDRTGGPYEQYF; CDR3nt: TGCGCCAGCAGTGATAGAACAGGGGGACCCTACGAGCAGTACTTC
v_gene: TRBV7-3; d_gene: TRBD2; j_gene: TRBJ2-1; abundance: -; CDR3aa: CASSMTSGGDNEQFF; CDR3nt: TGTGCCAGCAGCATGACTAGCGGGGGGGACAATGAGCAGTTCTTC
v_gene: TRBV6-1; d_gene: -; j_gene: TRBJ1-1; abundance: -; CDR3aa: CASKEAQMNTEAFF; CDR3nt: TGTGCCAGTAAAGAGGCGCAGATGAACACTGAAGCTTTCTTT
v_gene: TRBV10-2; d_gene: -; j_gene: TRBJ2-1; abundance: -; CDR3aa: CASKLGDEQFF; CDR3nt: TGCGCCAGCAAGCTAGGAGATGAGCAGTTCTTC
v_gene: TRBV7-6; d_gene: TRBD2; j_gene: TRBJ2-5; abundance: -; CDR3aa: CASSVSAGGETQYF; CDR3nt: TGTGCCAGCAGCGTCTCTGCGGGGGGAGAGACCCAGTACTTC
v_gene: TRBV27; d_gene: -; j_gene: TRBJ1-1; abundance: -; CDR3aa: CASKRLLRGARTEAFF; CDR3nt: TGTGCCAGCAAACGTCTCCTGCGGGGGGCTCGGACTGAAGCTTTCTTT
v_gene: TRBV5-1; d_gene: -; j_gene: TRBJ2-1; abundance: -; CDR3aa: CASRSFNEQFF; CDR3nt: TGCGCCAGCAGGAGTTTTAATGAGCAGTTCTTC
v_gene: TRBV10-3; d_gene: -; j_gene: TRBJ2-7; abundance: -; CDR3aa: CAIRSERAGDEQYF; CDR3nt: TGTGCCATCAGGTCAGAGAGGGCCGGAGACGAGCAGTACTTC
v_gene: TRBV14; d_gene: -; j_gene: TRBJ2-7; abundance: -; CDR3aa: CASSQGRSYEQYF; CDR3nt: TGTGCCAGCAGCCAAGGGCGGTCCTACGAGCAGTACTTC
v_gene: TRBV7-9; d_gene: -; j_gene: TRBJ1-2; abundance: -; CDR3aa: CASSSADSYGYTF; CDR3nt: TGTGCCAGCAGCTCAGCCGACAGCTATGGCTACACCTTC
v_gene: TRBV7-9; d_gene: TRBD2; j_gene: TRBJ2-5; abundance: -; CDR3aa: CASSLGGAGGRETQYF; CDR3nt: TGTGCCAGCAGCTTAGGAGGAGCGGGGGGGCGAGAGACCCAGTACTTC
v_gene: TRBV5-1; d_gene: TRBD1; j_gene: TRBJ2-7; abundance: -; CDR3aa: CASSQGQGIYEQYF; CDR3nt: TGCGCCAGCAGCCAGGGACAGGGAATCTACGAGCAGTACTTC
v_gene: TRBV4-1; d_gene: TRBD2; j_gene: TRBJ2-7; abundance: -; CDR3aa: CASSQDRGGRFEQYF; CDR3nt: TGCGCCAGCAGCCAAGATCGGGGGGGGAGGTTCGAGCAGTACTTC
v_gene: TRBV9; d_gene: -; j_gene: TRBJ1-5; abundance: -; CDR3aa: CASSVGGRSQPQHF; CDR3nt: TGTGCCAGCAGCGTAGGTGGAAGGAGTCAGCCCCAGCATTTT
v_gene: TRBV28; d_gene: -; j_gene: TRBJ1-4; abundance: -; CDR3aa: CASKAINEKLFF; CDR3nt: TGTGCCAGCAAAGCAATTAATGAAAAACTGTTTTTT
v_gene: TRBV28; d_gene: -; j_gene: TRBJ1-4; abundance: -; CDR3aa: CASRQGKLFF; CDR3nt: TGTGCCAGCCGCCAGGGGAAACTGTTTTTT
v_gene: TRBV4-1; d_gene: -; j_gene: TRBJ2-1; abundance: few; CDR3aa: CASSQESTSSYNEQFF; CDR3nt: TGCGCCAGCAGCCAAGAATCCACTAGCTCCTACAATGAGCAGTTCTTC
v_gene: TRBV5-1; d_gene: TRBD2; j_gene: TRBJ2-7; abundance: -; CDR3aa: CASSPSGGAFEQYF; CDR3nt: TGCGCCAGCAGCCCTAGCGGGGGGGCATTCGAGCAGTACTTC
v_gene: TRBV6-1; d_gene: -; j_gene: TRBJ1-5; abundance: -; CDR3aa: CASRWRVQENQPQHF; CDR3nt: TGTGCCAGCCGGTGGAGGGTTCAAGAAAATCAGCCCCAGCATTTT
v_gene: TRBV9; d_gene: TRBD2; j_gene: TRBJ2-1; abundance: -; CDR3aa: CASKATSGPQGEQFF; CDR3nt: TGTGCCAGCAAGGCGACTAGCGGACCGCAAGGTGAGCAGTTCTTC
v_gene: TRBV4-1; d_gene: -; j_gene: TRBJ2-3; abundance: -; CDR3aa: CASSRARGTDTQYF; CDR3nt: TGCGCCAGCAGCCGCGCCCGAGGCACAGATACGCAGTATTTT
v_gene: TRBV6-5; d_gene: -; j_gene: TRBJ1-1; abundance: -; CDR3aa: CASSYLTDSQAEAFF; CDR3nt: TGTGCCAGCAGTTACTTGACGGACTCCCAGGCTGAAGCTTTCTTT
v_gene: TRBV9; d_gene: -; j_gene: TRBJ1-4; abundance: -; CDR3aa: CASSVAAGATNEKLFF; CDR3nt: TGTGCCAGCAGCGTAGCGGCAGGGGCGACTAATGAAAAACTGTTTTTT
v_gene: TRBV4-1; d_gene: -; j_gene: TRBJ2-1; abundance: few; CDR3aa: CASSQEAGYNEQFF; CDR3nt: TGCGCCAGCAGCCAAGAAGCAGGGTACAATGAGCAGTTCTTC
v_gene: TRBV2; d_gene: -; j_gene: TRBJ2-5; abundance: few; CDR3aa: CASSEGGQETQYF; CDR3nt: TGTGCCAGCAGTGAGGGGGGACAAGAGACCCAGTACTTC
v_gene: TRBV18; d_gene: -; j_gene: TRBJ2-7; abundance: few; CDR3aa: CASSRGTPYEQYF; CDR3nt: TGTGCCAGCTCACGTGGGACACCCTACGAGCAGTACTTC
v_gene: TRBV2; d_gene: TRBD1; j_gene: TRBJ2-2; abundance: few; CDR3aa: CASTGGQGYTGELFF; CDR3nt: TGTGCCAGCACGGGGGGACAGGGCTACACCGGGGAGCTGTTTTTT
v_gene: TRBV25-1; d_gene: -; j_gene: TRBJ1-2; abundance: -; CDR3aa: CASSSQGLYGYTF; CDR3nt: TGTGCCAGCAGTTCTCAGGGGTTATATGGCTACACCTTC
v_gene: TRBV9; d_gene: -; j_gene: TRBJ1-2; abundance: few; CDR3aa: CASSVEQATHGYTF; CDR3nt: TGTGCCAGCAGCGTAGAACAGGCCACCCATGGCTACACCTTC
v_gene: TRBV13; d_gene: TRBD1; j_gene: TRBJ2-1; abundance: -; CDR3aa: CASSLEGALDNEQFF; CDR3nt: TGTGCCAGCAGCTTAGAGGGGGCCCTCGACAATGAGCAGTTCTTC
v_gene: TRBV2; d_gene: -; j_gene: TRBJ1-3; abundance: -; CDR3aa: CASSSRQATGNTIYF; CDR3nt: TGTGCCAGCAGTTCGAGACAGGCGACAGGAAACACCATATATTTT
v_gene: TRBV6-5; d_gene: TRBD1; j_gene: TRBJ1-4; abundance: -; CDR3aa: CASSSDRENEKLFF; CDR3nt: TGTGCCAGCAGTTCGGACAGGGAGAATGAAAAACTGTTTTTT
v_gene: TRBV6-1; d_gene: TRBD1; j_gene: TRBJ2-5; abundance: once; CDR3aa: CASSLDRVYEQYF; CDR3nt: TGTGCCAGCAGTTTGGACAGGGTCTATGAGCAGTACTTC
v_gene: TRBV5-1; d_gene: -; j_gene: TRBJ1-2; abundance: -; CDR3aa: CASSLGPEANYGYTF; CDR3nt: TGCGCCAGCAGCTTGGGGCCAGAGGCTAACTATGGCTACACCTTC
v_gene: TRBV9; d_gene: -; j_gene: TRBJ2-7; abundance: -; CDR3aa: CASSVDNSHHEQYF; CDR3nt: TGTGCCAGCAGCGTAGATAACTCTCACCACGAGCAGTACTTC
v_gene: TRBV4-2; d_gene: TRBD2; j_gene: TRBJ2-7; abundance: -; CDR3aa: CASSQDGGGEQYF; CDR3nt: TGTGCCAGCAGCCAAGATGGCGGGGGGGAGCAGTACTTC
v_gene: TRBV6-5; d_gene: -; j_gene: TRBJ1-4; abundance: few; CDR3aa: CASSFSTRVDEKLFF; CDR3nt: TGTGCCAGCAGTTTTTCTACGCGGGTTGATGAAAAACTGTTTTTT
v_gene: TRBV19; d_gene: TRBD1; j_gene: TRBJ1-5; abundance: -; CDR3aa: CASSIWGRGTGQPQHF; CDR3nt: TGTGCCAGTAGTATCTGGGGCAGGGGGACGGGTCAGCCCCAGCATTTT
v_gene: TRBV9; d_gene: -; j_gene: TRBJ1-1; abundance: -; CDR3aa: CASSGGGANTEAFF; CDR3nt: TGTGCCAGCAGCGGAGGAGGAGCGAACACTGAAGCTTTCTTT
v_gene: TRBV7-8; d_gene: -; j_gene: TRBJ2-2; abundance: -; CDR3aa: CASSPGFVGAGELFF; CDR3nt: TGTGCCAGCAGCCCAGGGTTTGTAGGGGCCGGGGAGCTGTTTTTT
v_gene: TRBV6-5; d_gene: TRBD2; j_gene: TRBJ2-7; abundance: -; CDR3aa: CASSYAKRGGKYEQYF; CDR3nt: TGTGCCAGCAGTTACGCGAAACGCGGGGGGAAGTACGAGCAGTACTTC
v_gene: TRBV6-1; d_gene: -; j_gene: TRBJ1-1; abundance: -; CDR3aa: CASSEVAGTEAFF; CDR3nt: TGTGCCAGCAGTGAAGTGGCGGGGACTGAAGCTTTCTTT
v_gene: TRBV7-9; d_gene: TRBD2; j_gene: TRBJ2-5; abundance: -; CDR3aa: CASSFLAGGETQYF; CDR3nt: TGTGCCAGCAGCTTCCTAGCGGGGGGAGAGACCCAGTACTTC